This is a list of T cell receptor beta chains from one sample in a study of blood T cells in healthy people across ages. Using its own MiXCR run on the 5' RACE reads, TCRdb lists one record per CDR3 protein. The sample lists over 1.5 million distinct CDR3 sequences, around half occurring once. Source material: blood. These receptors were obtained from a woman between 35 and 50 years old in good health. Each CDR3 is given with its conserved first and last residue. A D gene is named only where the DNA matches it firmly. Clone size is shown for a subset of rows, as once, few, many or a class of expanded clone.

abundance: .
v_gene: TRBV6-2/TRBV6-3
d_gene: TRBD2
j_gene: TRBJ2-7
CDR3nt: TGTGCCAGCAGTTCGGGACTAGGCCCCCCCCACGAGCAGTACTTC
CDR3aa: CASSSGLGPPHEQYF

abundance: .
v_gene: TRBV28
d_gene: .
j_gene: TRBJ2-7
CDR3nt: TGTGCCAGCAGTTTTTCATGGGGGAGTCACGAGCAGTACTTC
CDR3aa: CASSFSWGSHEQYF

abundance: .
v_gene: TRBV5-1
d_gene: TRBD2
j_gene: TRBJ2-3
CDR3nt: TGCGCCAGCAGCTTGCCTCCGGCGGGGGAACTAGATACGCAGTATTTT
CDR3aa: CASSLPPAGELDTQYF

abundance: .
v_gene: TRBV12-3/TRBV12-4
d_gene: .
j_gene: TRBJ2-7
CDR3nt: TGTGCCAGCAGTGTACTGGGAAGGGACTACGAGCAGTACTTC
CDR3aa: CASSVLGRDYEQYF

abundance: .
v_gene: TRBV29-1
d_gene: TRBD2
j_gene: TRBJ2-1
CDR3nt: TGCAGCGTCCACCCCGGGACTAGCGGGGGGTCATCCTACAATGAGCAGTTCTTC
CDR3aa: CSVHPGTSGGSSYNEQFF

abundance: .
v_gene: TRBV6-2/TRBV6-3
d_gene: .
j_gene: TRBJ2-5
CDR3nt: TGTGCCAGCAGCCAGCTAGAACTCGGGACCCAGTACTTC
CDR3aa: CASSQLELGTQYF

abundance: few
v_gene: TRBV7-2
d_gene: TRBD1
j_gene: TRBJ2-7
CDR3nt: TGTGCCAGCAGGCCCCCGACGGGACAGGGCTACGAGCAGTACTTC
CDR3aa: CASRPPTGQGYEQYF

abundance: few
v_gene: TRBV5-6
d_gene: .
j_gene: TRBJ2-7
CDR3nt: TGTGCCACCGGGGCTCGGCTGGCGAACTCCTACGAGCAGTACTTC
CDR3aa: CATGARLANSYEQYF

abundance: many
v_gene: TRBV7-2
d_gene: TRBD2
j_gene: TRBJ2-1
CDR3nt: TGTGCCAGCAGCTTGGCGAACGGCGCGGGAGGGCAGTTCTTC
CDR3aa: CASSLANGAGGQFF

abundance: .
v_gene: TRBV28
d_gene: TRBD1
j_gene: TRBJ1-2
CDR3nt: TGTGCCAGCAGGCGCACTATGACAGGGGTTGGCTACACCTTC
CDR3aa: CASRRTMTGVGYTF

abundance: .
v_gene: TRBV6-2/TRBV6-3
d_gene: .
j_gene: TRBJ2-5
CDR3nt: TGTGCCAGCAGTTACAGGCGGGGGACAGGCCAAGAGACCCAGTACTTC
CDR3aa: CASSYRRGTGQETQYF

abundance: .
v_gene: TRBV6-2/TRBV6-3
d_gene: .
j_gene: TRBJ2-7
CDR3nt: TGTGCCAGCAGGACCCAGGACGAGCAGTACTTC
CDR3aa: CASRTQDEQYF

abundance: .
v_gene: TRBV27
d_gene: TRBD2
j_gene: TRBJ2-3
CDR3nt: TGTACCAGCAGTCCCCTCTTAGCGGGGGGGACAGATACGCAGTATTTT
CDR3aa: CTSSPLLAGGTDTQYF

abundance: .
v_gene: TRBV27
d_gene: TRBD1
j_gene: TRBJ1-6
CDR3nt: TGTGCCAGCACCGAAGGGGGCTATTCACCCCTCCACTTT
CDR3aa: CASTEGGYSPLHF

abundance: .
v_gene: TRBV9
d_gene: .
j_gene: TRBJ2-1
CDR3nt: TGTGCCAGCAGCGTCCTCCGGGGTTCCTACAATGAGCAGTTCTTC
CDR3aa: CASSVLRGSYNEQFF

abundance: many
v_gene: TRBV5-1
d_gene: TRBD1
j_gene: TRBJ1-2
CDR3nt: TGCGCCAGCAGCCCCGGTTTGAAGGACAGGCCATCTAACTATGGCTACACCTTC
CDR3aa: CASSPGLKDRPSNYGYTF

abundance: few
v_gene: TRBV3-1
d_gene: .
j_gene: TRBJ1-2
CDR3nt: TGTGCCAGCAGCCAGGCCGGGAACGAAGGAGGGGACTATGGCTACACCTTC
CDR3aa: CASSQAGNEGGDYGYTF

abundance: .
v_gene: TRBV5-6
d_gene: TRBD1
j_gene: TRBJ1-2
CDR3nt: TGTGCCAGCAGCTTACCGGGACAGGTCTTCTATGGCTACACCTTC
CDR3aa: CASSLPGQVFYGYTF

abundance: .
v_gene: TRBV27
d_gene: .
j_gene: TRBJ1-2
CDR3nt: TGTGCCAGCAGTTTATCGGGACTGCGGGGGTATGGCTACACCTTC
CDR3aa: CASSLSGLRGYGYTF

abundance: few
v_gene: TRBV12-3/TRBV12-4
d_gene: .
j_gene: TRBJ2-1
CDR3nt: TGTGCCAGCAGTTTTCCGGGACGGAACTACAATGAGCAGTTCTTC
CDR3aa: CASSFPGRNYNEQFF